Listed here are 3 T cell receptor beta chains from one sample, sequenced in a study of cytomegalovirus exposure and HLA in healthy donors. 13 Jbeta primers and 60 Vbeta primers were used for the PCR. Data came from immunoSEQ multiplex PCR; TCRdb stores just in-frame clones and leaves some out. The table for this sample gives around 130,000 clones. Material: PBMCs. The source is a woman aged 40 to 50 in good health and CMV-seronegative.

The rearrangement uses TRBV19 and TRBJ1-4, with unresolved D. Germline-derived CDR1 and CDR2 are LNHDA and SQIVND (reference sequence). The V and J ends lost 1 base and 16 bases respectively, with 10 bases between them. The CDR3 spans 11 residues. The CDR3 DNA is TGTGCCAGTAGTATAGGGGGAGTTCCGTTTTTT. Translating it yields CASSIGGVPFF.

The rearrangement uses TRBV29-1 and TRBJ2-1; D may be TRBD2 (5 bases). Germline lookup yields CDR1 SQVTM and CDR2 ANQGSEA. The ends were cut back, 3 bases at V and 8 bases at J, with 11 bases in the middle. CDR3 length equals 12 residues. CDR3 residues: CSVDEGSDEQFF. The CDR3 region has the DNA TGCAGCGTTGATGAGGGTTCGGATGAGCAGTTCTTC.

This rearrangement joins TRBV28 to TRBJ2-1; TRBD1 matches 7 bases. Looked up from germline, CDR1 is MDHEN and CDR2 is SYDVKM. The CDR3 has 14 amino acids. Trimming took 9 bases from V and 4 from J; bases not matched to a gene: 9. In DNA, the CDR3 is TGTGCCAGTTCCGGGACAGCCTTTTACAATGAGCAGTTCTTC. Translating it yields CASSGTAFYNEQFF.